The clone carrying this T cell receptor beta chain came up once. No antigen is known for it. This sample stems from a study of cytomegalovirus exposure and HLA in healthy donors. Study-wide points: The classifier, whose performance was assessed in both the original and validation cohorts, reportedly diagnosed cytomegalovirus status with high specificity and sensitivity. Previous analysis showed most TCR beta V segments were productive about 87% or about 30% of the time. Accurate HLA-A and HLA-B prediction from TCR beta sequences was reported for most subjects.

The primer mix had 60 Vbeta and 13 Jbeta primers. In the study's own analysis: Unique TCR beta chains numbered around 75 million in a later analysis, with about 11 million shared. Method: immunoSEQ multiplex PCR; TCRdb's copy keeps in-frame clones and lacks some. The DNA was the basis for D and trimming; V, J and clone size are from that table. Seen here are under 200,000 clones, about 81% observed once, and the top ten hold approximately 2%. Trimming took 4 bases from V and 0 from J, leaving 12 bases between them. Germline V gene lookup returns CDR1 MDHEN and CDR2 SYDVKM. The CDR3 spans 15 residues. The genes are TRBV28 and TRBJ1-2, with D perhaps matching TRBD1 (6 bases). The sample comprised PBMCs. The sequence came from a woman between 18 and 29 years old in good health and CMV-seronegative. The CDR3 DNA sequence: TGTGCCAGCAGTTCCGGACAGAGAGCTAACTATGGCTACACCTTC. Translated, it gives CASSSGQRANYGYTF.